The TCR beta chain under discussion was sequenced for a study of blood T cell repertoires in COVID-19. Study-level background: Acute and convalescent COVID-19 specimens originated in the United States, Italy and Spain. From T cells, B-cell-depleted T cells, or PBMCs came the material, which was cDNA or gDNA.

This clone was seen more than once but under ten times. The authors' processing: Estimation of nucleated cell counts relied on the amplification of reference gene primers. The table came from immunoSEQ multiplex PCR; TCRdb's copy has only in-frame clones and leaves some out. Clone size and V and J calls were adopted from that table, with D and trimming inferred from the DNA. The sample holds a few hundred thousand clones, approximately 90% seen once. CDR3 size: 13 residues. Germline V lookup: CDR1 MDHEN, CDR2 SYDVKM. The V gene lost 2 bases and the J gene lost 4 bases, with 6 bases spanning the gap. Sequenced sample: peripheral blood. J is TRBJ1-5 and V is TRBV28; perhaps TRBD1 as D (5 bases). This receptor was obtained from a woman aged 25-40 years with COVID-19, enrolled during active disease. DNA of the CDR3: TGTGCCAGCAGTTTACAGGGAAATCAGCCCCAGCATTTT. Protein product: CASSLQGNQPQHF. Drawing the rest from reference TRBV28 and TRBJ1-5, the complete variable domain is DVKVTQSSRYLVKRTGEKVFLECVQDMDHENMFWYRQDPGLGLRLIYFSYDVKMKEKGDIPEGYSVSREKKERFSLILESASTNQTSMYLCASSLQGNQPQHFGDGTRLSIL.